Sequencing of this T cell receptor beta chain was carried out in a study of T-cell reconstitution after alpha-beta-depleted transplantation in children. CDR1 and CDR2 (germline): SGHRS, YFSETQ. Deletions cut 0 bases from V and 0 bases from J, with 10 bases between. The CDR3 has 16 amino acids. As it was prepared, the TCRbeta library received unique molecular identifiers. TCRdb used MiXCR to reprocess the PCR reads, holding one entry per CDR3 protein. The profile covers just under 550,000 distinct CDR3 sequences, with about 17% appearing a single time and approximately 3% taken by the ten largest. The TCR was taken from a human donor who donated a stem cell graft to a child with acute lymphoblastic leukemia. This rearrangement joins TRBV5-1 to TRBJ2-1; D is uncertain. Material: PBMCs from the stem cell graft donor, obtained from the stem cell graft. The CDR3 sequence is CASSLGQESSYNEQFF. The CDR3 nucleotides read TGCGCCAGCAGCTTGGGGCAGGAGAGCTCCTACAATGAGCAGTTCTTC.